A single sample is the source of the 22 T cell receptor beta chains below, sequenced in a study of siplizumab effects on memory and regulatory T cells (dated by TCRdb to about 2019). Library generation was performed with the immunoSEQ multiplex PCR assay. Held by TCRdb, this immuneACCESS table contains in-frame sequences only and omits some clones. Under half of the omission traces to an unresolved V gene where checked; the cause of the rest is unknown. The sample table shows some 100,000 clones, and 94% are seen once. Of the sample, under 0.7% is held by the ten largest clones. Sequencing was performed on Tregs sorted from blood. These receptors were obtained from a human donor in good health.

The chain links TRBV30 to TRBJ2-2; TRBD2 agrees at 13 bases. Germline CDR1 and CDR2: GTSNPN and SVGIG (reference sequence). The CDR3 is made up of 16 amino acids. V lost 3 bases to trimming and J lost 6 bases; unmatched junction nucleotides: 7. The CDR3 DNA reads TGTGCCTGGAGGGTAACTAGCGGGAGGGCGGCCGGGGAGCTGTTTTTT. It specifies CAWRVTSGRAAGELFF.

The V call is TRBV30, the J call TRBJ1-3; D is unclear. Trimming cost V 5 bases and J 5 bases, with 10 bases left between them. This CDR3 is built from 12 residues. The germline CDR1 and CDR2 sequences are GTSNPN and SVGIG (reference sequence). The DNA for the CDR3 is TGTGCCTGGGGTAGCCAAAGAAACACCATATATTTT. It specifies CAWGSQRNTIYF.

The CDR3 loop reads CASSSDRAFNQPQHF. The CDR3 bases are TGTGCCAGCAGCTCCGACAGGGCTTTCAATCAGCCCCAGCATTTT. The rearrangement links TRBV7-9 to TRBJ1-5; 7 bases match TRBD1. This CDR3 has 15 residues. Germline-derived CDR1 and CDR2 are SEHNR and FQNEAQ (reference sequence). After removal of 4 bases from V and 3 bases from J, the junction contained 6 bases not matched to a gene. The variable domain in full, with the rest retrieved from reference TRBV7-9 and TRBJ1-5, is DTGVSQNPRHKITKRGQNVTFRCDPISEHNRLYWYRQTLGQGPEFLTYFQNEAQLEKSRLLSDRFSAERPKGSFSTLEIQRTEQGDSAMYLCASSSDRAFNQPQHFGDGTRLSIL.

The chain combines TRBV2 with TRBJ1-5; D is unresolved. Between the trimmed V and J ends, which lost 5 bases and 6 bases, there was a span of 11 bases. The CDR3 length is 13 residues. Germline assignment: CDR1 SNHLY and CDR2 FYNNEI. The CDR3 DNA is TGTGCCAGCAGTACTAATGTGCCTCAGCCCCAGCATTTT. This codes for CASSTNVPQPQHF.

The J gene is TRBJ2-3, the V gene TRBV7-9; 14 bases fit TRBD2. This CDR3 comprises 18 residues. After removal of 5 bases from V and 2 bases from J, the junction contained 9 bases not matched to a gene. The germline V gene has CDR1 SEHNR and CDR2 FQNEAQ (reference sequence). CDR3: CASSPTGLAGAATDTQYF. The CDR3 bases are TGTGCCAGCAGCCCGACGGGACTAGCGGGAGCGGCCACAGATACGCAGTATTTT.

V usage is TRBV19 and J usage is TRBJ2-3; no clear D gene. The V and J ends lost 2 bases and 2 bases respectively, with 11 bases between them. Germline-derived CDR1 and CDR2 are LNHDA and SQIVND (reference sequence). The CDR3 extends over 15 amino acids. The CDR3: CASSIRGTTTDTQYF. The CDR3 coding sequence is TGTGCCAGTAGTATACGTGGTACTACCACAGATACGCAGTATTTT.

The genes are TRBV5-1 and TRBJ2-7; TRBD2 matches at 7 bases. Unmatched junction bases numbered 7, after V lost 6 bases and J lost 4 bases. The CDR3 loop spans 13 amino acids. The germline gives CDR1 SGHRS, CDR2 YFSETQ. The CDR3 sequence is CASNDGTTYEQYF. In DNA, the CDR3 is TGCGCCAGCAACGACGGGACTACTTACGAGCAGTACTTC. Full variable domain (outside the CDR3, taken from reference TRBV5-1 and TRBJ2-7): KAGVTQTPRYLIKTRGQQVTLSCSPISGHRSVSWYQQTPGQGLQFLFEYFSETQRNKGNFPGRFSGRQFSNSRSEMNVSTLELGDSALYLCASNDGTTYEQYFGPGTRLTVT.

The genes are TRBV11-1 and TRBJ1-1; D uncertain. With 5 bases removed from V and 7 bases from J, the gap between germline ends came to 5 bases. Germline assignment: CDR1 SGHAT and CDR2 FQDESV (reference sequence). This CDR3 comprises 10 residues. The CDR3 DNA is TGTGCCAGCAGCCGGGGTGAAGCTTTCTTT. It yields the protein CASSRGEAFF.

The gene calls are TRBV27 and TRBJ2-4; the D is unclear. The germline gives CDR1 MNHEY, CDR2 SMNVEV (reference sequence). The CDR3 has 17 amino acids. Between the trimmed V and J ends, which lost 2 bases and 0 bases, there was a span of 14 bases. CDR3 nucleotides: TGTGCCAGCAGTTTAGACGGCGGAAGACTAGCCAAAAACATTCAGTACTTC. This sequence encodes CASSLDGGRLAKNIQYF.

The rearrangement uses TRBV5-8 and TRBJ2-2; D gene ambiguous. CDR3 size: 15 residues. CDR1 and CDR2 (germline): SGHTS, YDEGEE. V lost 2 bases and J lost 0, with 8 bases in between. The CDR3 region is CASSFQPTNTGELFF. CDR3 coding DNA: TGTGCCAGCAGCTTCCAGCCGACGAACACCGGGGAGCTGTTTTTT.

The gene calls are TRBV5-1 and TRBJ1-2, with D perhaps TRBD1 (5 bases). This CDR3 is built from 14 residues. The germline CDR1 and CDR2 sequences are SGHRS and YFSETQ. V gave up 3 bases and J gave up 3 bases, with 12 bases separating them. CDR3 sequence (DNA): TGCGCCAGCAGCTCGGGGACTTCCCACTATGGCTACACCTTC. This translates into CASSSGTSHYGYTF.

The V and J genes are TRBV7-9 and TRBJ2-1; D gene uncertain. The V end lost 5 bases, the J end lost 0 bases, and 11 bases lay between the germline ends. Germline lookup yields CDR1 SEHNR and CDR2 FQNEAQ (reference sequence). The CDR3 sequence is 15 residues long. CDR3 protein: CASSPGRSSYNEQFF. Written as DNA, the CDR3 is TGTGCCAGCAGCCCCGGTCGGAGCTCCTACAATGAGCAGTTCTTC. The full variable domain, with the rest looked up from reference TRBV7-9 and TRBJ2-1, is DTGVSQNPRHKITKRGQNVTFRCDPISEHNRLYWYRQTLGQGPEFLTYFQNEAQLEKSRLLSDRFSAERPKGSFSTLEIQRTEQGDSAMYLCASSPGRSSYNEQFFGPGTRLTVL.

The chain employs TRBV18 and TRBJ1-4; D is possibly TRBD1 (5 bases). In germline, CDR1 is KGHSH, CDR2 LQKENI. The CDR3 is 15 residues long. V lost 2 bases and J lost 7, with 14 bases in between. CDR3 protein: CASSPGEGRREKLFF. The CDR3 coding sequence is TGTGCCAGCTCACCAGGGGAGGGGAGGCGTGAAAAACTGTTTTTT.

This chain joins TRBV28 and TRBJ2-7; D gene ambiguous. The CDR3 sequence is 15 residues long. V lost 4 bases and J lost 2, with 15 bases in between. CDR1 is MDHEN and CDR2 is SYDVKM in the germline V gene. The CDR3 region has the DNA TGTGCCAGCAGTTCCCCATTGACACCGACCTACGAGCAGTACTTC. It encodes CASSSPLTPTYEQYF.

This chain uses TRBV21-1 with TRBJ2-7. TRBV21-1 is described as a pseudogene. This CDR3 is built from 12 residues. CDR3 DNA sequence: TGTGCCATGCCAGTCGGGCAAAACGAGCAGTACTTC. Protein product: CAMPVGQNEQYF.

The rearrangement joins TRBV2 to TRBJ1-1; D gene uncertain. The CDR3 length is 13 residues. Trimming took off 6 bases at V and 1 base at J, with 9 bases between the two ends. Germline V gene sequence: CDR1 SNHLY, CDR2 FYNNEI. The CDR3 DNA is TGTGCCAGCAGGGCGTGGGGGAACACTGAAGCTTTCTTT. Protein: CASRAWGNTEAFF.

The chain joins TRBV23-1 to TRBJ2-7, with TRBD1 matching 7 bases. TRBV23-1 falls under the ORF class, with uncertain function. Losses at the gene ends were 4 bases for V and 3 bases for J; bases not matched to a gene: 12. This CDR3 spans 16 amino acids. The CDR3 DNA reads as TGCGCCAGCAGTCCAGTCCGGGACAGCCAATACTACGAGCAGTACTTC. Its protein product is CASSPVRDSQYYEQYF.

The chain is built from TRBV28 and TRBJ2-5; D may be TRBD1 or TRBD2 (6 bases each). V lost 7 bases and J lost 5, with 23 bases in between. CDR3 length: 16 residues. Germline-derived CDR1 and CDR2 are MDHEN and SYDVKM. This CDR3 is CASTSRGVEVWETQYF. In nucleotides, the CDR3 is TGTGCCAGCACCTCGAGGGGGGTGGAGGTTTGGGAGACCCAGTACTTC.

This sequence joins TRBV7-9 and TRBJ2-5; D call uncertain. V lost 5 bases to trimming and J lost 1 base, with 14 bases between them. This CDR3 region has 15 residues. The germline CDR1 and CDR2 sequences are SEHNR and FQNEAQ (reference sequence). The CDR3 here is CASSRDVLIQETQYF. CDR3 nucleotides: TGTGCCAGCAGCCGCGACGTACTAATCCAAGAGACCCAGTACTTC. The complete variable domain, with remaining parts taken from reference TRBV7-9 and TRBJ2-5, reads DTGVSQNPRHKITKRGQNVTFRCDPISEHNRLYWYRQTLGQGPEFLTYFQNEAQLEKSRLLSDRFSAERPKGSFSTLEIQRTEQGDSAMYLCASSRDVLIQETQYFGPGTRLLVL.

Only a few counts were recorded for this clone. This chain connects TRBV19 to TRBJ1-3; 7 bases agree with TRBD1. Germline V gene sequence: CDR1 LNHDA, CDR2 SQIVND (reference sequence). The CDR3 length is 16 residues. J gave up 0 bases and V 8 bases, and 10 bases lay outside the gene matches. CDR3 residues: CASRTPDRSSGNTIYF. DNA of the CDR3: TGTGCCAGTCGAACGCCGGACAGGAGCTCTGGAAACACCATATATTTT.

V gene TRBV18 combines with J gene TRBJ1-4, with D perhaps matching TRBD1 (5 bases). The germline V gene encodes CDR1 KGHSH and CDR2 LQKENI. This CDR3 is built from 18 residues. The V and J ends lost 6 bases and 0 bases respectively, with 20 bases between them. CDR3 DNA: TGTGCCAGCTCGTACCGGACAATCAATCCGGCAACTAATGAAAAACTGTTTTTT. It yields the protein CASSYRTINPATNEKLFF.

This clone has just one count. This rearrangement joins TRBV14 to TRBJ2-2; D not certain. This CDR3 has 13 residues. Trimming took off 1 base at V and 7 bases at J, with 7 bases between the two ends. Germline V lookup: CDR1 SGHDN, CDR2 FVKESK. The CDR3 reads CASSQVKIGELFF. The CDR3 region has the DNA TGTGCCAGCAGCCAAGTTAAGATCGGGGAGCTGTTTTTT.